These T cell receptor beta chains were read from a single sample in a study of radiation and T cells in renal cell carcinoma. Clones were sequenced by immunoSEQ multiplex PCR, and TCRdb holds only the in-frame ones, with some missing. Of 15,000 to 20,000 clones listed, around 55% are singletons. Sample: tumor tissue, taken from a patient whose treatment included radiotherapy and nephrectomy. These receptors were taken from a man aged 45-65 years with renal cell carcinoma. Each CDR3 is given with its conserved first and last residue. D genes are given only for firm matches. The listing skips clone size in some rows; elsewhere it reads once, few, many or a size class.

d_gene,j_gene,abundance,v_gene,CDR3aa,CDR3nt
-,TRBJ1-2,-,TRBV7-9,CASSLIGGQFGYTF,TGTGCCAGCAGCTTAATCGGGGGGCAATTTGGCTACACCTTC
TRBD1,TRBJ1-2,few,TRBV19,CASSNLRDSYGYTF,TGTGCCAGTAGTAACCTACGGGACAGCTATGGCTACACCTTC
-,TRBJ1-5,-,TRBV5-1,CASSLGTQQPQHF,TGCGCCAGCAGCTTGGGGACTCAGCAGCCCCAGCATTTT
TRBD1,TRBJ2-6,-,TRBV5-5,CASSLNSGGRAGANVLTF,TGTGCCAGCAGCCTTAATTCAGGGGGCAGGGCTGGGGCCAACGTCCTGACTTTC
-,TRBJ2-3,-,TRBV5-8,CASSLDTTQYF,TGTGCCAGCAGCTTGGATACTACGCAGTATTTT
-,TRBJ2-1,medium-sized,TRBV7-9,CASSLGGFGNEQFF,TGTGCCAGCAGCTTAGGGGGTTTCGGGAATGAGCAGTTCTTC
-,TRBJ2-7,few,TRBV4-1,CASSLRRESYEQYF,TGCGCCAGCAGCCTTCGACGGGAGTCCTACGAGCAGTACTTC
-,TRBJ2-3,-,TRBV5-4,CASSPKTNGSTDTQYF,TGTGCCAGCAGCCCCAAGACTAACGGTAGCACAGATACGCAGTATTTT
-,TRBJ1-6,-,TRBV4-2,CASSQLSGKRDSPLHF,TGTGCCAGCAGCCAACTCTCGGGAAAGAGGGATTCACCCCTCCACTTT
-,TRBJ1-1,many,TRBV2,CASSAAGTNTEAFF,TGTGCCAGCTCTGCGGCTGGGACGAACACTGAAGCTTTCTTT
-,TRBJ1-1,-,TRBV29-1,CSVVEGGVTEAFF,TGCAGCGTTGTGGAGGGTGGTGTCACTGAAGCTTTCTTT
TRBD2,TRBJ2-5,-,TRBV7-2,CASSLGSSGGAETQYF,TGTGCCAGCAGCTTAGGGTCTAGCGGGGGGGCGGAGACCCAGTACTTC
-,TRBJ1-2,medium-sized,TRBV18,CASSPLGQGYTF,TGTGCCAGCTCACCTCTTGGGCAAGGCTACACCTTC
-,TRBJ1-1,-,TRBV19,CASSTGVTANTEAFF,TGTGCCAGTAGTACTGGAGTGACAGCGAACACTGAAGCTTTCTTT
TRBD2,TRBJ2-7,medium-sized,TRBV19,CASSPDSGTPYEQYF,TGTGCCAGTAGCCCAGATAGCGGGACCCCCTACGAGCAGTACTTC
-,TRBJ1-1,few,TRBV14,CASSQNSGYTEAFF,TGTGCCAGCAGCCAAAATTCCGGATATACTGAAGCTTTCTTT
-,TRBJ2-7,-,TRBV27,CASSLIYLPPGEQYF,TGTGCCAGCAGTTTGATCTATCTACCCCCAGGCGAGCAGTACTTC
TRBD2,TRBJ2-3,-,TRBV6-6,CASGAGATDTQYF,TGTGCCAGCGGGGCGGGAGCCACAGATACGCAGTATTTT
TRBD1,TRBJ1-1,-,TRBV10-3,CAISDQGGREAFF,TGTGCCATCAGTGACCAGGGGGGCCGTGAAGCTTTCTTT
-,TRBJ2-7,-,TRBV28,CASSWARTYEQYF,TGTGCCAGCAGTTGGGCACGGACCTACGAGCAGTACTTC
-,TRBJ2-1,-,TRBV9,CASSLRTGGSLNEQFF,TGTGCCAGCAGCCTCAGGACAGGAGGGTCCCTCAATGAGCAGTTCTTC
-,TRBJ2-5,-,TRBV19,CASRNTGTTGRSKTQYF,TGTGCCAGTAGAAACACTGGGACCACCGGTCGGTCGAAGACCCAGTACTTC
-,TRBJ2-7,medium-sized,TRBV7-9,CASSLSGVTYEQYF,TGTGCCAGCAGTCTTTCAGGGGTCACCTACGAGCAGTACTTC
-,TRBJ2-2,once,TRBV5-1,CASSKGPPEISGTGELFF,TGCGCCAGCAGCAAGGGACCGCCCGAAATCTCAGGCACCGGGGAGCTGTTTTTT
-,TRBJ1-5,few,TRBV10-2,CASSVHNSNQPQHF,TGCGCCAGCAGTGTCCACAATAGCAATCAGCCCCAGCATTTT
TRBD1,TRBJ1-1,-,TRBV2,CATREGWSGGFFETNTEAFF,TGTGCCACCAGGGAAGGGTGGTCAGGGGGTTTTTTTGAAACGAACACTGAAGCTTTCTTT
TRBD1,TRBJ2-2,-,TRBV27,CASSFDRGIGELFF,TGTGCCAGCAGTTTCGACAGGGGAATCGGGGAGCTGTTTTTT
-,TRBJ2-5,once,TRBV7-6,CASSLELGTQYF,TGTGCCAGCAGCTTAGAATTGGGGACCCAGTACTTC